This TCR beta chain derives from a study of T cells after yellow fever vaccination. Points from the study as a whole: Weaker overall was a secondary response that nonetheless peaked faster, on day 5 versus 15.

Via MiXCR, TCRdb re-called the 5' RACE reads, giving one row per CDR3 protein. The table records about 75,000 distinct CDR3 sequences, around 7.8% of them present only once. This clonotype appeared many times. Its antigen remains unknown. Material: CD8+ T cells sorted from PBMCs, obtained roughly 10 days after the first yellow fever vaccination. The sequence was collected from a man younger than 35 who received the YFV17D yellow fever vaccine.

The CDR3 protein is CAIRGGTDNTGELFF. CDR3 DNA: TGTGCCATCAGGGGGGGGACGGATAACACCGGGGAGCTGTTTTTT. The J gene is TRBJ2-2, the V gene TRBV10-3; 7 positions agree with TRBD2. CDR3 length: 15 residues. Germline assignment: CDR1 ENHRY and CDR2 SYGVKD. Germline trimming cut 6 bases from V and 2 bases from J; bases unmatched to any gene: 6.